The 8 T cell receptor beta chains below all came from one sample that was sequenced in a study of blood T cell repertoires in COVID-19. TCRdb's table, derived via immunoSEQ multiplex PCR, lists solely in-frame clones and lacks some. The sample lists roughly 50,000 clones, more than 75% occurring once. Source material: peripheral blood. The receptor set was obtained from a human donor with active COVID-19. The donor label of this sample is uncertain.

This sequence joins TRBV21-1 and TRBJ2-5; the table's D call, TRBD1, was not checked against the DNA. TRBV21-1 is designated a pseudogene. CDR3 size: 16 residues. CDR3 DNA: TGTGCCAGCAGCAAACCCCCTCTGGGACATCGAGAGACCCAGTACTTC. This translates into CASSKPPLGHRETQYF.

The V gene is TRBV4-3, the J gene TRBJ2-5; weak D call: TRBD1 (6 bases). The CDR3 has 17 amino acids. The V gene lost 4 bases and the J gene lost 5 bases, with 23 bases spanning the gap. CDR1 is LGHNA and CDR2 is YSLEER in the germline V gene. The CDR3 sequence: CASSLNTGTGVTETQYF. The CDR3 DNA sequence: TGCGCCAGCAGCCTGAACACAGGGACCGGGGTCACGGAGACCCAGTACTTC.

The chain uses TRBV4-2 and TRBJ2-3, with D perhaps TRBD2 (5 bases). Trimming cost V 3 bases and J 2 bases, with 9 bases left between them. The CDR3 sequence is 14 residues long. Germline assignment: CDR1 LGHNA and CDR2 YNFKEQ. Written as DNA, the CDR3 is TGTGCCAGCAGCCAGGGCGGGCTCACAGATACGCAGTATTTT. Its translation: CASSQGGLTDTQYF.

This chain uses TRBV4-1 with TRBJ2-5; 7 bases agree with TRBD1. The CDR3 has 17 amino acids. Looked up from germline, CDR1 is MGHRA and CDR2 is YSYEKL. Losses at the gene ends were 3 bases for V and 2 bases for J; bases not matched to a gene: 12. This CDR3 is CASSQHTGAHTQETQYF. CDR3 in DNA: TGCGCCAGCAGCCAGCATACAGGGGCTCATACACAAGAGACCCAGTACTTC.

The chain employs TRBV3-1 (or the pseudogene TRBV3-2) and TRBJ2-5; 10 bases fit TRBD2. The V segment lost 4 bases and the J segment 4 bases; nucleotides outside the gene matches: 6. The length of the CDR3 is 15 residues. In germline, CDR1 is LGHDT, CDR2 YNNKEL (reference sequence). The CDR3 nucleotides read TGTGCCAGCAGCCCGAGCGGGGGGGCCACAGAGACCCAGTACTTC. It specifies CASSPSGGATETQYF.

This chain links TRBV7-3 with TRBJ2-1, with 15 bases fitting TRBD2. This CDR3 is built from 19 residues. Germline assignment: CDR1 SGHTA and CDR2 FQGTGA. The V segment lost 4 bases and the J segment 0 bases; nucleotides outside the gene matches: 7. The CDR3 nucleotides are TGTGCCAGCAGCTCGGGACTAGCGGGGGGAGGTAGCTCCTACAATGAGCAGTTCTTC. As protein: CASSSGLAGGGSSYNEQFF.

The gene calls are TRBV7-2 and TRBJ2-7, with 8 bases lining up with TRBD1. This CDR3 comprises 15 residues. V lost 1 base and J lost 3; bases outside the gene matches: 5. Germline loops: CDR1 SGHTA, CDR2 FQGNSA. CDR3 sequence reads: CASSLVGTGIYEQYF. The CDR3 DNA is TGTGCCAGCAGCTTAGTAGGGACAGGTATCTACGAGCAGTACTTC. Full variable domain (outside the CDR3, taken from reference TRBV7-2 and TRBJ2-7): GAGVSQSPSNKVTEKGKDVELRCDPISGHTALYWYRQSLGQGLEFLIYFQGNSAPDKSGLPSDRFSAERTGGSVSTLTIQRTQQEDSAVYLCASSLVGTGIYEQYFGPGTRLTVT.

The V call is TRBV10-3, the J call TRBJ1-3; no reliable D call. CDR1 and CDR2 (germline): ENHRY, SYGVKD. CDR3 length equals 12 residues. V lost 6 bases to trimming and J lost 4 bases, with 7 bases between them. The CDR3 sequence is CAIREQGNTIYF. CDR3 DNA sequence: TGTGCCATCAGAGAACAGGGAAACACCATATATTTT.